This T cell receptor beta chain was captured by sequencing in a study of blood T cell repertoires in COVID-19. Generated by immunoSEQ multiplex PCR, the TCRdb table keeps only in-frame clones and is missing some. The table includes 300,000 to 450,000 clones, about 87% detected once. Source material: peripheral blood. The TCR originated in a woman aged 55-70 years with COVID-19, enrolled during active disease.

The CDR3 loop reads CATSRDGTGINYGYTF. CDR3 nucleotides: TGTGCCACCAGCAGAGATGGGACAGGGATAAACTATGGCTACACCTTC. This rearrangement joins TRBV15 to TRBJ1-2, with 9 bases that match TRBD1. Germline CDR1 is LNHNV and CDR2 is YYDKDF (reference sequence). The J segment lost 2 bases and the V segment lost 0 bases, leaving 4 bases of the junction unmatched. The CDR3 runs to 16 residues.